Below, 7 T cell receptor beta chains from the same sample are listed, as sequenced in a study of T-cell memory formation after mild COVID-19 (dated by TCRdb to about 2021). The library was made by 5' RACE. The data were produced on an Illumina NovaSeq 6000. Using fastp at Q25 and MiXCR, TCRdb reprocessed the public reads and kept productive beta chains. Every entry covers one CDR3 protein and lists the most common genes and DNA from its rows. This sample holds around 420,000 distinct CDR3 sequences; 20% to 30% were observed only once. The ten most abundant clones make up around 8.1% of the sample. The specimen sequenced was PBMCs or a T cell subset sorted from them (not recorded which). Every receptor here comes from an adult woman who had mild COVID-19 (a few samples of this study predate the infection). The sample titles of this study are shuffled in the database, so cell type and time point are left out; the donor was told from shared clones.

The rearrangement links TRBV20-1 to TRBJ2-7; D assignment may be TRBD1 or TRBD2 (5 bases each). Germline V CDR1 and CDR2: DFQATT, SNEGSKA (reference sequence). The CDR3 loop spans 14 amino acids. V was pared by 2 bases and J by 6 bases, with 17 bases between. DNA for the CDR3: TGCAGTGCTAGAAGGGACGCCCGCGGAGGCGAGCAGTACTTC. Its translation is CSARRDARGGEQYF.

The gene calls are TRBV4-3 and TRBJ2-7; 8 bases fit TRBD2. V lost 1 base, J lost 4 bases, and 24 bases stayed unmatched. CDR1 is LGHNA and CDR2 is YSLEER in the germline V gene. The length of the CDR3 is 21 residues. The CDR3 DNA is TGCGCCAGCAGCCAAGTGGACTCACAGTGGGGGTGGAGCGGGAGCTTTTACGAGCAGTACTTC. Translating it yields CASSQVDSQWGWSGSFYEQYF.

J is TRBJ2-7 and V is TRBV12-5; 8 bases map to TRBD1. The junction had 12 bases not matched to a gene; V was cut back by 0 bases and J by 2 bases. Germline lookup yields CDR1 LGHNT and CDR2 FRNRAP. The length of the CDR3 is 18 residues. The CDR3 spells CASGLVLVAGTGAYEQYF. CDR3 in DNA: TGTGCTAGTGGTTTGGTCCTGGTCGCCGGGACAGGAGCCTACGAGCAGTACTTC.

This clonotype has a handful of counts. The chain recombines TRBV6-6 with TRBJ2-2; D gene unclear. The CDR3 covers 16 residues. Germline loops: CDR1 MNHNY, CDR2 SVGAGI (reference sequence). V shed 0 bases and J shed 0 bases, with 8 bases lying between them. CDR3 protein: CASSYSTVTNTGELFF. The CDR3 DNA reads as TGTGCCAGCAGTTACTCGACGGTTACGAACACCGGGGAGCTGTTTTTT.

This clonotype turned up a few times. The J gene is TRBJ1-1, the V gene TRBV9; a weak D match, TRBD1 (6 bases). The CDR3 spans 16 residues. The V gene lost 6 bases and the J gene lost 0 bases, with 18 bases spanning the gap. The germline CDR1 and CDR2 sequences are SGDLS and YYNGEE. DNA for the CDR3: TGTGCCAGCAACCCCCCGGCAGGGGACATGAACACTGAAGCTTTCTTT. It is translated as CASNPPAGDMNTEAFF.

V and J are TRBV7-2 and TRBJ1-5; 8 bases match TRBD1. The CDR3 runs to 15 residues. Germline V CDR1 and CDR2: SGHTA, FQGNSA. V lost 5 bases, J lost 0 bases, and 3 bases stayed unmatched. CDR3 DNA: TGTGCCAGCAGCCCGGGACAGGTTAGCAATCAGCCCCAGCATTTT. Translated, it gives CASSPGQVSNQPQHF.

This clonotype showed up many times. V gene TRBV11-3 combines with J gene TRBJ2-7, with 11 bases identical to TRBD1. This CDR3 region has 19 residues. Per the germline V gene, CDR1 is SGHNT and CDR2 is YENEEA. V shed 4 bases, J shed 0 bases, and the junction held 14 bases outside the gene matches. The CDR3 DNA is TGTGCCAGCAGCTCTCACCCCGGGACAGGGGGTATGAGCTCCTACGAGCAGTACTTC. Its translation: CASSSHPGTGGMSSYEQYF.